These 4 T cell receptor beta chains were sequenced from one sample in a study of shared clonotypes between healthy human individuals. This table comes from immunoSEQ multiplex PCR, and its TCRdb copy is limited to in-frame clones, with some not included. The repertoire includes about 1,500,000 clones, around 95% of them detected once, and more than 0.9% sits in the top ten. The material sequenced was naive CD4+ T cells sorted from blood. Subset: CD45RA+ positively selected. The receptors come from a man younger than 40 in good health.

The chain recombines TRBV9 with TRBJ1-5; D perhaps matches TRBD1 (5 bases). The CDR3 contains 15 residues. CDR1 and CDR2 (germline): SGDLS, YYNGEE. The ends were cut back, 4 bases at V and 7 bases at J, with 18 bases in the middle. The CDR3 sequence: CASSPPAGATQPQHF. The DNA of the CDR3 is TGTGCCAGCAGCCCCCCCGCCGGGGCAACGCAGCCCCAGCATTTT.

This clone was found once. The chain recombines TRBV10-2 with TRBJ1-5; 8 positions agree with TRBD1. The CDR3 has 14 residues. Trimming removed 8 bases from V and 2 bases from J; junction bases left unmatched: 5. Looked up from germline, CDR1 is WSHSY and CDR2 is SAAADI. The DNA of the CDR3 is TGCGCCAGCGCGGACAGGGAACGCAATCAGCCCCAGCATTTT. Residues: CASADRERNQPQHF.

This clone was detected once. The V call is TRBV7-2, the J call TRBJ2-7; TRBD2 matches at 10 bases. With 5 bases clipped from V and 1 base from J, the junction kept 5 bases outside the gene matches. The CDR3 spans 15 residues. The V gene's germline CDR1 is SGHTA and CDR2 FQGNSA. The CDR3 coding sequence is TGTGCCAGCAGCAAAGGACTAGCGGCATCCTACGAGCAGTACTTC. It codes for CASSKGLAASYEQYF.

The chain has TRBV7-6 and TRBJ2-7; 8 bases are shared with TRBD2. This CDR3 region has 16 residues. J was trimmed by 3 bases and V by 5 bases; bases with no gene match: 12. Germline V gene data show CDR1 as SGHVS and CDR2 as FNYEAQ. The CDR3 DNA follows: TGTGCCAGCAGCGCAGGGCGGGGCGGGAGGAGCTACGAGCAGTACTTC. It yields the protein CASSAGRGGRSYEQYF. Using reference TRBV7-6 and TRBJ2-7 for the parts outside the CDR3, the full variable domain is GAGVSQSPRYKVTKRGQDVALRCDPISGHVSLYWYRQALGQGPEFLTYFNYEAQQDKSGLPNDRFSAERPEGSISTLTIQRTEQRDSAMYRCASSAGRGGRSYEQYFGPGTRLTVT.